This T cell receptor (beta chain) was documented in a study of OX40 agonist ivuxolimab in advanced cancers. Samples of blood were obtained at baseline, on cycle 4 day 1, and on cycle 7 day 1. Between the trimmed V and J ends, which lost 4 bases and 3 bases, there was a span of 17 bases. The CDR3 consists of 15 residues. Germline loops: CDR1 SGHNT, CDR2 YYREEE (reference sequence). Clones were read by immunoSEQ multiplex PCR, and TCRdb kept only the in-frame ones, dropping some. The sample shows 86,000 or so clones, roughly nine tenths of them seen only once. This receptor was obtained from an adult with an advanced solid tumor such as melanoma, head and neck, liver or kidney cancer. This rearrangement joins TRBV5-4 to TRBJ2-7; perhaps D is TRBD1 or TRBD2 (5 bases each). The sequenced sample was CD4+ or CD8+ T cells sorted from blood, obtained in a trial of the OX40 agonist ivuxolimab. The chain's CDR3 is CASSPAGTDIYEQYF. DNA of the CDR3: TGTGCCAGCAGCCCAGCCGGGACGGATATCTACGAGCAGTACTTC.